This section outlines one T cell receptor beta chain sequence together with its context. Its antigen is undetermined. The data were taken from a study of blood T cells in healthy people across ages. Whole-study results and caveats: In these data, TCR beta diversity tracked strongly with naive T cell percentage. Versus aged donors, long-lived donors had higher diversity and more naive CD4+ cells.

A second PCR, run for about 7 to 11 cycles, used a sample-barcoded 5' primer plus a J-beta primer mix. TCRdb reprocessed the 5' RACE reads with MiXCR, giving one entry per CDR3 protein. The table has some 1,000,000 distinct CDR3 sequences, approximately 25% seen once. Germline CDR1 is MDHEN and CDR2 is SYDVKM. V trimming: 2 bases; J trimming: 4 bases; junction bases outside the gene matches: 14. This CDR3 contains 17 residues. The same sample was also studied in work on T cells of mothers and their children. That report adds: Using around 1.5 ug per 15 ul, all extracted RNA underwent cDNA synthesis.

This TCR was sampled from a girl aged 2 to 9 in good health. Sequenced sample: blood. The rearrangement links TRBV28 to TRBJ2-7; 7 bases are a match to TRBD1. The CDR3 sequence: CASSLIATWDRLYEQYF. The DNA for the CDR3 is TGTGCCAGCAGTTTAATAGCTACATGGGACAGATTATACGAGCAGTACTTC.